Given below is one T cell receptor beta chain in context. This specimen belongs to a study of shared T cell receptors in the human thymus. The protocol was immunoSEQ multiplex PCR, while the TCRdb copy is restricted to in-frame clones and leaves out a portion. Of more than 550,000 clones in the sample, more than 75% were seen once. CDR1 and CDR2 (germline): SNHLY, FYNNEI. V was trimmed by 2 bases and J by 7 bases, leaving 12 bases between them. CDR3 length: 13 residues. The same sample was also used in a study of human thymus T cells. As reported in that work: Healthy Finnish infants having corrective surgery for congenital heart defects served as donors. Resections obtained during corrective heart surgery supplied the thymus tissue. Within thymic and blood repertoires, V and J gene usage appeared to be biased. Thymic repertoires of unrelated individuals were reported in related research to overlap highly.

Sequenced sample: thymocytes. The chain couples TRBV2 to TRBJ2-7; D ambiguous. The TCR originated in a boy under three years old with a congenital heart defect. The DNA for the CDR3 is TGTGCCAGCAGTGAATGGCAGGAAGGAGAGCAGTACTTC. Encoded protein: CASSEWQEGEQYF.